This TCR beta chain derives from a study of T cell repertoires in cytomegalovirus infection. At the level of the study: Indicated by public TCR beta signatures were CMV infection and matching HLA type. General study results and limits: Identification of carriers of CMV plus the relevant HLA was achieved through cumulative public TCR beta family frequency. The ex vivo response showed dominance by HLA-C-restricted CMV-specific TCR beta clonotypes.

TCRdb re-derived calls from the reads in MiXCR, one entry per CDR3 protein. The table includes 200,000 to 300,000 distinct CDR3 sequences, roughly 10% detected once. Of note for this clonotype: Antigen unknown.

This receptor was identified in a human donor in good health (CMV status not recorded). Some clones in this sample may be carry-over from other donors' samples. Sequencing used PBMCs.

This CDR3 is CASSQEAKSGGGEQYF. In DNA form, the CDR3 reads TGCGCCAGCAGCCAAGAGGCTAAAAGCGGGGGTGGCGAGCAGTACTTC. The chain joins TRBV4-1 to TRBJ2-7; 8 bases align to TRBD2. Germline-derived CDR1 and CDR2 are MGHRA and YSYEKL. J lost 6 bases, V lost 0 bases, and 10 bases had no gene match. The CDR3 runs to 16 residues.